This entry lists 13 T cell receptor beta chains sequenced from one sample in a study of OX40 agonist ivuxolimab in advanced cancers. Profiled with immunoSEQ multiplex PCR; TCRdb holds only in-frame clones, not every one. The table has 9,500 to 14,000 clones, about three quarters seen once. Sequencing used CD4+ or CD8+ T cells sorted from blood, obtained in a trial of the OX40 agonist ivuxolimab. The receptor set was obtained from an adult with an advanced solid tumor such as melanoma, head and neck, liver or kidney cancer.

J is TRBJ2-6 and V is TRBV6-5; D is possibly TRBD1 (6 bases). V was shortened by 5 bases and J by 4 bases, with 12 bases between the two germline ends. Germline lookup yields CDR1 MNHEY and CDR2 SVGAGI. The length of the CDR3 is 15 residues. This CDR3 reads CASSKDSSGANVLTF. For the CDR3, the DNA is TGTGCCAGCAGTAAGGACAGTTCAGGGGCCAACGTCCTGACTTTC.

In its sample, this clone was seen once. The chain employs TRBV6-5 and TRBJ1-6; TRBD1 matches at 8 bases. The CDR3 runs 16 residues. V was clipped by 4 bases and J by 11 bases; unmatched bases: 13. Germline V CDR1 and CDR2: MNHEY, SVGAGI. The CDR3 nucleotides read TGTGCCAGCAGTTCCCTAGAGACAGGGGAAACGGCACCCCTCCACTTT. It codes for CASSSLETGETAPLHF.

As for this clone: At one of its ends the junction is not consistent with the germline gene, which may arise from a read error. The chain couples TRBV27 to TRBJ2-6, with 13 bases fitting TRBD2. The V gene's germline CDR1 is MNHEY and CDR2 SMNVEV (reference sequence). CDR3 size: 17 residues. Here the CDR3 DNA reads TGTGCCACCAGTGATGGACTAGCGGGAGCCTGGGCCAACGTCCTGACTTTC. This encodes CATSDGLAGAWANVLTF.

CDR3 sequence: CASSQESGLAGAKNIQYF. DNA of the CDR3: TGCGCCAGCAGCCAAGAATCTGGACTAGCGGGAGCCAAAAACATTCAGTACTTC. This rearrangement joins TRBV4-1 to TRBJ2-4; TRBD2 matches 11 bases. Germline values: CDR1 MGHRA, CDR2 YSYEKL. CDR3 length: 18 residues. The trim removed 0 bases at V and 0 bases at J, leaving 4 bases unmatched.

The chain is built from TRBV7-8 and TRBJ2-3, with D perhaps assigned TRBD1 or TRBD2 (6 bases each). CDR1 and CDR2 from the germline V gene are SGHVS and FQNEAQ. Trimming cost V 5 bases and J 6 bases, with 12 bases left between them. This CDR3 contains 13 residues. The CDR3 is CASSERGVDTQYF. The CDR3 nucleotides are TGTGCCAGCAGCGAAAGGGGGGTGGATACGCAGTATTTT.

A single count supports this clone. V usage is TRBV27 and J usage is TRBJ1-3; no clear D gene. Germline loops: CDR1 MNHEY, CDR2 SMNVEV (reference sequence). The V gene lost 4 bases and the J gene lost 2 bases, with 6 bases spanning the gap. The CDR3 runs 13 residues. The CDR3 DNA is TGTGCCAGCAGTTCTCCCCCTGGAAACACCATATATTTT. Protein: CASSSPPGNTIYF.

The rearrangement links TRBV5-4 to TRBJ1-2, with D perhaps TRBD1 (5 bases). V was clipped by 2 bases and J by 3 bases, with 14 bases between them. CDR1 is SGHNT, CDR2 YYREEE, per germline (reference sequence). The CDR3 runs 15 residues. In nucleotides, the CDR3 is TGTGCCAGCAGCTTAGAAAGGGGTACTGACTATGGCTACACCTTC. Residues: CASSLERGTDYGYTF.

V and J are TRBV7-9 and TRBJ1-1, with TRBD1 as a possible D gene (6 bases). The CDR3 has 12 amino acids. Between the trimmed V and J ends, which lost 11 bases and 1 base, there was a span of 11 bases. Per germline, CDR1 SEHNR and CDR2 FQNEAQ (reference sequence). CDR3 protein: CAGQQGNTEAFF. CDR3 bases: TGTGCCGGCCAACAGGGGAACACTGAAGCTTTCTTT. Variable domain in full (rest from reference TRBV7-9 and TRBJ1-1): DTGVSQNPRHKITKRGQNVTFRCDPISEHNRLYWYRQTLGQGPEFLTYFQNEAQLEKSRLLSDRFSAERPKGSFSTLEIQRTEQGDSAMYLCAGQQGNTEAFFGQGTRLTVV.

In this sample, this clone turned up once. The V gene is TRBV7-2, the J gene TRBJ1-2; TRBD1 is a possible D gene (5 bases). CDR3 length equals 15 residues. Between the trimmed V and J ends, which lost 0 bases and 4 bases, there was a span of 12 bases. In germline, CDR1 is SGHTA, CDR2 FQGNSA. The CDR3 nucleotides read TGTGCCAGCAGCTTAGCAAACGGGGGAGGCTATGGCTACACCTTC. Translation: CASSLANGGGYGYTF. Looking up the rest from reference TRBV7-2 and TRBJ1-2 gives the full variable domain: GAGVSQSPSNKVTEKGKDVELRCDPISGHTALYWYRQSLGQGLEFLIYFQGNSAPDKSGLPSDRFSAERTGGSVSTLTIQRTQQEDSAVYLCASSLANGGGYGYTFGSGTRLTVV.

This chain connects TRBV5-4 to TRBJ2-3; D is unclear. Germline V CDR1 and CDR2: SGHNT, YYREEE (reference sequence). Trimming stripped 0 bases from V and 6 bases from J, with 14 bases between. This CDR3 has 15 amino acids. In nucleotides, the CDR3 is TGTGCCAGCAGCTTGGGTTGGGCCGTAGGGGATACGCAGTATTTT. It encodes CASSLGWAVGDTQYF.

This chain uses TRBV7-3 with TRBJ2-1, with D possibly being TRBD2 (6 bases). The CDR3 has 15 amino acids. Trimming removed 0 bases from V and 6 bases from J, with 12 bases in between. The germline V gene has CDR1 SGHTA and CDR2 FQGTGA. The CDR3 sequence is CASSLTGTLTNEQFF. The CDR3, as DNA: TGTGCCAGCAGCTTAACTGGGACTCTGACCAATGAGCAGTTCTTC. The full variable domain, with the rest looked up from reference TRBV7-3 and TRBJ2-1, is GAGVSQTPSNKVTEKGKYVELRCDPISGHTALYWYRQSLGQGPEFLIYFQGTGAADDSGLPNDRFFAVRPEGSVSTLKIQRTERGDSAVYLCASSLTGTLTNEQFFGPGTRLTVL.

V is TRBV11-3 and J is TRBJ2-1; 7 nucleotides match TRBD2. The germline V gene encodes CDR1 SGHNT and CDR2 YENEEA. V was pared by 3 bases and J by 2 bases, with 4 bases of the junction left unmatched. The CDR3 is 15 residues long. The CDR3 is CASSLSGDPYNEQFF. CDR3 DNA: TGTGCCAGCAGCTTGAGCGGGGATCCCTACAATGAGCAGTTCTTC. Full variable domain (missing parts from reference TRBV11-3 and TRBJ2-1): EAGVVQSPRYKIIEKKQPVAFWCNPISGHNTLYWYLQNLGQGPELLIRYENEEAVDDSQLPKDRFSAERLKGVDSTLKIQPAELGDSAVYLCASSLSGDPYNEQFFGPGTRLTVL.

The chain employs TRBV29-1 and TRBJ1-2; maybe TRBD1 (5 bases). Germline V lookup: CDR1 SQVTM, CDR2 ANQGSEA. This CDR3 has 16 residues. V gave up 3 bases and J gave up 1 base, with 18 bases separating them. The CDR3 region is CSVDGRAGLLNYGYTF. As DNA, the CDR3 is TGCAGCGTTGATGGGAGGGCAGGGTTGCTTAACTATGGCTACACCTTC.